The rows below give T cell receptor beta chains drawn from one sample of a study of blood T cells in healthy people across ages. TCRdb analysed the 5' RACE reads with MiXCR anew, one entry per CDR3 protein. This sample has 500,000 to 600,000 distinct CDR3 sequences, with roughly a quarter found just once. What was sequenced was blood. These receptors all come from a woman aged 65 to 85 in good health. Both conserved end residues are part of each CDR3. D genes are given only for firm matches. Some rows have no size entry. The others give once, few or many, or a class for an expanded clone.

.,TRBJ2-5,.,TRBV27,CASSPGRAGEETQYF,TGTGCCAGCAGTCCTGGGCGGGCAGGCGAAGAGACCCAGTACTTC
TRBD2,TRBJ2-1,.,TRBV12-3/TRBV12-4,CASIPSGGASYNEQFF,TGTGCCAGCATTCCCAGCGGGGGGGCTTCCTACAATGAGCAGTTCTTC
.,TRBJ2-2,.,TRBV7-2,CASSLGTPIAGELFF,TGTGCCAGCAGCTTGGGGACGCCGATTGCCGGGGAGCTGTTTTTT
.,TRBJ2-5,.,TRBV7-2,CASSRVGRRATETQYF,TGTGCCAGCAGCAGAGTGGGTAGGCGGGCTACCGAGACCCAGTACTTC
.,TRBJ1-2,.,TRBV5-1,CASSLPGRGAYGYTF,TGCGCCAGCAGCTTACCGGGACGGGGGGCCTATGGCTACACCTTC
.,TRBJ1-6,few,TRBV7-2,CASRGGPTYNSPLHF,TGTGCCAGCAGGGGAGGTCCCACTTATAATTCACCCCTCCACTTT
.,TRBJ2-6,many,TRBV7-9,CASSLADVQGYSGANVLTF,TGTGCCAGCAGCTTAGCCGATGTGCAGGGGTACTCTGGGGCCAACGTCCTGACTTTC
.,TRBJ2-5,.,TRBV6-2/TRBV6-3,CASSPRGNFGETQYF,TGTGCCAGCAGTCCCAGGGGTAATTTCGGAGAGACCCAGTACTTC
.,TRBJ1-1,.,TRBV4-3,CASSQGRQMLNTEAFF,TGCGCCAGCAGCCAAGGCCGACAGATGTTGAACACTGAAGCTTTCTTT
.,TRBJ1-3,few,TRBV5-6,CASSLDLGRSSGNTIYF,TGTGCCAGCAGCTTGGACCTAGGACGGAGCTCTGGAAACACCATATATTTT
TRBD1,TRBJ1-5,.,TRBV20-1,CSAQTGVQPQHF,TGCAGTGCACAGACAGGGGTTCAGCCCCAGCATTTT
.,TRBJ1-5,.,TRBV29-1,CSVVRDGSTDTQHF,TGCAGCGTTGTTCGGGACGGGAGCACAGATACGCAGCATTTT
TRBD1,TRBJ1-4,few,TRBV5-1,CASSLLQGDEKLFF,TGCGCCAGCAGCTTGTTACAGGGGGACGAAAAACTGTTTTTT
.,TRBJ2-6,few,TRBV7-2,CASSLVQGSGANVLTF,TGTGCCAGCAGCTTAGTACAGGGCTCTGGGGCCAACGTCCTGACTTTC
TRBD2,TRBJ2-7,few,TRBV20-1,CSASLNGGAGEQYF,TGCAGTGCTAGTTTAAACGGGGGGGCGGGCGAGCAGTACTTC
TRBD2,TRBJ2-2,.,TRBV12-3/TRBV12-4,CASQLAGNTGELFF,TGTGCCAGCCAACTAGCGGGGAACACCGGGGAGCTGTTTTTT
.,TRBJ2-4,many,TRBV5-1,CASSLVPGRENIQYF,TGCGCCAGCAGCTTGGTGCCAGGCAGGGAAAACATTCAGTACTTC
TRBD1,TRBJ2-3,few,TRBV18,CASSRQGIADTQYF,TGTGCCAGCTCCCGACAGGGGATCGCAGATACGCAGTATTTT
.,TRBJ1-1,few,TRBV5-1,CASSLQDPNTEAFF,TGCGCCAGCAGCTTGCAGGATCCGAACACTGAAGCTTTCTTT
.,TRBJ2-1,.,TRBV5-1,CASSLVGGVSYNEQFF,TGCGCCAGCAGCTTGGTGGGCGGGGTGTCCTACAATGAGCAGTTCTTC
.,TRBJ1-4,.,TRBV20-1,CSARAIRGEGEKLFF,TGCAGTGCTAGAGCCATCAGGGGAGAGGGTGAAAAACTGTTTTTT
.,TRBJ1-5,few,TRBV6-5,CASSYSGRADSNQPQHF,TGTGCCAGCAGTTACTCGGGCAGGGCGGATAGCAATCAGCCCCAGCATTTT
.,TRBJ1-6,.,TRBV2,CASSGIRNSPLHF,TGTGCCAGCTCGGGAATAAGGAATTCACCCCTCCACTTT
.,TRBJ1-2,.,TRBV15,CATSSIRDGVWGYTF,TGTGCCACCAGCAGTATCCGGGACGGTGTATGGGGCTACACCTTC
.,TRBJ1-1,.,TRBV12-5,CASGLGTGGVLVVAFF,TGTGCTAGTGGTTTGGGGACGGGGGGCGTTCTAGTCGTAGCTTTCTTT
.,TRBJ1-2,.,TRBV20-1,CSARDQLRFNYGYTF,TGCAGTGCTAGAGATCAACTAAGGTTTAACTATGGCTACACCTTC
TRBD2,TRBJ2-7,.,TRBV27,CAGSSIAGGSLYEQYF,TGTGCCGGCAGTTCTATAGCGGGGGGTTCCCTCTACGAGCAGTACTTC
.,TRBJ2-5,.,TRBV7-2,CASSLADKETQYF,TGTGCCAGCAGCTTGGCAGACAAAGAGACCCAGTACTTC
.,TRBJ2-5,.,TRBV7-9,CASSPQSGTRRETQYF,TGTGCCAGCAGCCCGCAATCGGGGACCAGACGAGAGACCCAGTACTTC
.,TRBJ2-5,few,TRBV24-1,CATSDPRAIQETQYF,TGTGCCACCAGTGATCCACGGGCCATCCAAGAGACCCAGTACTTC
.,TRBJ2-1,.,TRBV7-2,CASGQDSPGGEQFF,TGTGCCAGCGGCCAGGACTCCCCAGGAGGGGAGCAGTTCTTC
.,TRBJ2-3,few,TRBV7-2,CASSGYAGGSGYF,TGTGCCAGCAGCGGTTACGCCGGGGGTTCGGGGTATTTT
.,TRBJ2-1,few,TRBV7-2,CASSLRIGRSTNEQFF,TGTGCCAGCAGCTTAAGAATCGGACGTAGTACTAATGAGCAGTTCTTC
TRBD1,TRBJ1-4,.,TRBV20-1,CSARDHGTAREKLLF,TGCAGTGCTAGAGACCACGGGACAGCTCGTGAAAAACTGCTTTTT
.,TRBJ1-2,few,TRBV20-1,CSARSPHRVRNYGYTF,TGCAGTGCTAGATCCCCCCACAGGGTCCGTAACTATGGCTACACCTTC
TRBD2,TRBJ2-2,few,TRBV4-1,CASKPGLAGFGELFF,TGCGCCAGCAAACCGGGACTAGCGGGTTTCGGGGAGCTGTTTTTT
.,TRBJ2-1,.,TRBV6-5,CATRARSSYNEQFF,TGTGCCACCAGGGCCCGAAGCTCCTACAATGAGCAGTTCTTC
.,TRBJ2-1,many,TRBV5-5,CASSLLGSYNEQFF,TGTGCCAGCAGCCTACTGGGCTCCTACAATGAGCAGTTCTTC
.,TRBJ2-1,.,TRBV6-1,CASSDPQGYEQFF,TGTGCCAGCAGTGACCCACAGGGCTATGAGCAGTTCTTC